This T cell receptor (beta chain) is drawn from a study of neurological immune-mediated disorders. Study-wide results and limits: It was HTLV-1-associated myelopathy that showed the most TCR clonal expansion, while multiple sclerosis showed the least, falling below healthy controls.

Trimming removed 0 bases from V and 5 bases from J, with 21 bases in between. The germline gives CDR1 SGDLS, CDR2 YYNGEE. The CDR3 runs to 17 residues. From the 5' RACE reads, TCRdb called clonotypes with MiXCR, one entry per CDR3 protein. Of roughly 70,000 distinct CDR3 sequences in the sample, roughly 5.6% were seen once. This clonotype has ten or more counts. Its antigen is as yet unknown. The TCR was taken from a woman in her 30s with multiple sclerosis. The chain combines TRBV9 with TRBJ2-7; weak D call: TRBD1 (5 bases). Sequencing used PBMCs. CDR3 sequence: CASSVGLWGRERDEQYF. CDR3 sequence (DNA): TGTGCCAGCAGCGTAGGATTATGGGGCAGGGAAAGGGACGAGCAGTACTTC.